The T cell receptor beta chain described here comes from a study of blood T cell repertoires in COVID-19. About the research overall: COVID-19 samples from acute and convalescent phases originated in the United States, Italy and Spain.

Germline values: CDR1 MNHNS, CDR2 SASEGT. The length of the CDR3 is 18 residues. V lost 2 bases and J lost 9; bases outside the gene matches: 14. Per the original methods: Reference gene primer amplification in the assay estimated nucleated cell counts. The repertoire was sequenced with immunoSEQ multiplex PCR; TCRdb's copy has only in-frame clones and lacks some. V and J calls and clone size are as listed in that table; D and trimming were resolved from the DNA. Of some 210,000 clones listed, around four fifths were seen once; the top ten hold about 5.1%. The chain couples TRBV6-1 to TRBJ1-6, with 9 bases that match TRBD1. This TCR was recovered from a woman in her 70s with active or convalescent COVID-19. Sequenced material: peripheral blood. CDR3 DNA sequence: TGTGCCAGCAGTGAATCCTCCACCCCGGGACAGGGTGGTTCACCCCTCCACTTT. Its protein product is CASSESSTPGQGGSPLHF.